This TCR beta chain was sequenced for a study of cytomegalovirus exposure and HLA in healthy donors. Donors came from a validation cohort of over a hundred subjects, distinct from the first 666-subject cohort. Sequencing used immunoSEQ multiplex PCR; TCRdb keeps in-frame clones, though not all of them. The sample carries a few hundred thousand clones, approximately 84% recorded once. Germline V gene sequence: CDR1 SNHLY, CDR2 FYNNEI. Between the trimmed V and J ends, which lost 4 bases and 4 bases, there was a span of 6 bases. The length of the CDR3 is 12 residues. This clone appeared a few times. V and J are TRBV2 and TRBJ2-3; D gene unclear. The material sequenced was PBMCs. This receptor was taken from a man aged 18 to 29 in good health and CMV-seropositive. Written as DNA, the CDR3 is TGTGCCAGCAGTGCCGTTGCAGATACGCAGTATTTT. It encodes CASSAVADTQYF.